The subject of this entry is one T cell receptor (beta chain). What it recognizes is unknown. TCRdb processed the 5' RACE reads again and assigns one entry to each CDR3 protein, with no DNA. This sample's table reports approximately 440,000 distinct CDR3 sequences. This entry is derived from a study of T cells expressing NK-cell markers. Study context: Sorted CD3+CD56+NKG2C+, CD3+CD56+NKG2C- and CD3+CD56-NKG2C+ T cells provided the TCR beta repertoires. One of the eight sequenced donors was seronegative, whereas the other seven were HCMV-seropositive.

Points from the study as a whole: HCMV specificity of the expanded NKG2C+ T cell clones stayed unclear. Dominant NKG2C+ clonotypes made up 1.0-7.0% of CD8+ T cells in roughly 6 donors.

This TCR came from a woman between 45 and 65 years old in good health. Sequencing was performed on blood T cells: a sorted CD56 or NKG2C T cell subset, CD4+ or CD8+ T cells, or bulk PBMC T cells (not recorded which).

The CDR3 here is CASSIDRPGRTGELFF. The chain combines TRBV19 with TRBJ2-2; TCRdb picks TRBD1, but there is no DNA to check that call. CDR1 and CDR2 from the germline V gene are LNHDA and SQIVND (reference sequence). The CDR3 contains 16 residues.